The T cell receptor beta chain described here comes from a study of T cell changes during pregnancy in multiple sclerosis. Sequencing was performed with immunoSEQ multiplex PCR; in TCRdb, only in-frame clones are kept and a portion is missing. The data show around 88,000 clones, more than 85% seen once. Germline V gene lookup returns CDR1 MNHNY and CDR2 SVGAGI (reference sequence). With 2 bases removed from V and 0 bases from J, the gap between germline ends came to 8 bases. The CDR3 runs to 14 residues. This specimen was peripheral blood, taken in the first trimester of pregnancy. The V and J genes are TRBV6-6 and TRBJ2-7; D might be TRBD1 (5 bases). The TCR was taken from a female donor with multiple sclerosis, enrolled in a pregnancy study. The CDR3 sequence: CASSYGAASYEQYF. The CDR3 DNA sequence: TGTGCCAGCAGTTACGGGGCGGCCTCCTACGAGCAGTACTTC.